Following are 24 T cell receptor beta chains from one sample sequenced in a study of blood T cell repertoires in COVID-19 (dated by TCRdb to the early 2020s). The method behind the library was the immunoSEQ multiplex PCR assay. Held by TCRdb, this immuneACCESS table contains in-frame sequences only and omits some clones. Under half of the omission traces to an unresolved V gene where checked; the cause of the rest is unknown. This sample gives roughly 130,000 clones in total; less than 90% of them show up just once. The ten top clones hold around 1.9% of the sample. The sample was peripheral blood. The receptors come from a man aged 65 to 79 with acute or convalescent COVID-19.

This chain uses TRBV7-8 with TRBJ2-2; 10 positions match TRBD2. The CDR3 spans 17 residues. Per the germline V gene, CDR1 is SGHVS and CDR2 is FQNEAQ. Trimming removed 4 bases from V and 4 bases from J; junction bases left unmatched: 9. The CDR3 DNA is TGTGCCAGCAGCTCCCCGCTAGCGGGGGATGGCACCGGGGAGCTGTTTTTT. Encoded protein: CASSSPLAGDGTGELFF.

This clone was seen a single time. CDR3 nucleotides: TGTGCCAGCAGCCCACAGGAGGAGACCCAGTACTTC. Translating gives CASSPQEETQYF. This sequence joins TRBV7-9 and TRBJ2-5, with D perhaps TRBD1 (5 bases). Germline V gives CDR1 SEHNR, CDR2 FQNEAQ (reference sequence). V was clipped by 5 bases and J by 5 bases, with 9 bases between them. This CDR3 region has 12 residues. The variable domain in full, completed from reference TRBV7-9 and TRBJ2-5, reads DTGVSQNPRHKITKRGQNVTFRCDPISEHNRLYWYRQTLGQGPEFLTYFQNEAQLEKSRLLSDRFSAERPKGSFSTLEIQRTEQGDSAMYLCASSPQEETQYFGPGTRLLVL.

V and J are TRBV27 and TRBJ2-1, with 13 nucleotides matching TRBD2. J lost 9 bases, V lost 5 bases, and 7 bases had no gene match. This CDR3 spans 15 amino acids. Germline V gene sequence: CDR1 MNHEY, CDR2 SMNVEV (reference sequence). As DNA, the CDR3 is TGTGCCAGCAGTCTCCGACTAGCGGGGGGCCCTGAGCAGTTCTTC. It codes for CASSLRLAGGPEQFF.

This clone was seen only once. The V gene is TRBV21-1, the J gene TRBJ2-6; TRBD1, as called in the table, went unchecked against the DNA. TRBV21-1 corresponds to a pseudogene. CDR3 length equals 15 residues. CDR3 sequence (DNA): TGTGCCAGCAGGACAGACCTGGGCGGGGCCAACGTCCTGACTTTC. This sequence encodes CASRTDLGGANVLTF.

The V gene is TRBV28, the J gene TRBJ1-1, with a tentative D call TRBD1 (5 bases). Germline assignment: CDR1 MDHEN and CDR2 SYDVKM. V dropped 6 bases and J dropped 1 base, with 12 bases sitting between them. The CDR3 is made up of 14 amino acids. The CDR3 nucleotides read TGTGCCAGCAGCTCCTCGGGGGGGAACACTGAAGCTTTCTTT. Residues: CASSSSGGNTEAFF.

The V call is TRBV5-1, the J call TRBJ1-2; D not certain. Germline CDR1 SGHRS, CDR2 YFSETQ. The V end lost 5 bases, the J end lost 0 bases, and 8 bases lay between the germline ends. The CDR3 totals 13 residues. CDR3 loop: CASSRGTNYGYTF. CDR3 DNA: TGCGCCAGCAGTCGGGGTACTAACTATGGCTACACCTTC.

This chain connects TRBV29-1 to TRBJ1-1; 11 positions match TRBD1. V lost 6 bases, J lost 9 bases, and 6 bases stayed unmatched. CDR1 SQVTM and CDR2 ANQGSEA come from the germline V gene. The CDR3 is 12 residues long. The CDR3 protein is CSVGTGGPQAFF. For the CDR3, the DNA is TGCAGCGTAGGGACAGGGGGTCCCCAAGCTTTCTTT.

The gene calls are TRBV7-3 and TRBJ2-1, with TRBD2 matching 12 bases. The CDR3 spans 16 residues. V was pared by 5 bases and J by 5 bases, with 7 bases of the junction left unmatched. The germline V gene has CDR1 SGHTA and CDR2 FQGTGA. CDR3 amino acids: CASSLLGLAGNNEQFF. CDR3 DNA: TGTGCCAGCAGCCTCCTTGGACTAGCGGGGAACAATGAGCAGTTCTTC.

The CDR3 here is CASSLAGPGTDTQYF. The CDR3 DNA follows: TGCGCCAGCAGCTTGGCAGGGCCTGGCACAGATACGCAGTATTTT. This chain connects TRBV5-1 to TRBJ2-3, with D perhaps TRBD1 (5 bases). Germline lookup yields CDR1 SGHRS and CDR2 YFSETQ. The CDR3 has 15 amino acids. Trimming removed 0 bases from V and 1 base from J, with 9 bases in between.

The V and J genes are TRBV15 and TRBJ1-1, with D perhaps TRBD1 (6 bases). The CDR3 sequence is 18 residues long. Germline V CDR1 and CDR2: LNHNV, YYDKDF (reference sequence). V lost 0 bases and J lost 5, with 22 bases in between. CDR3 protein: CATSRERARGLGMTEAFF. DNA of the CDR3: TGTGCCACCAGCAGAGAGAGGGCCAGGGGTCTGGGGATGACTGAAGCTTTCTTT.

The chain links TRBV5-1 to TRBJ2-7, with TRBD2 matching 8 bases. The CDR3 has 13 amino acids. V lost 4 bases and J lost 7; bases outside the gene matches: 7. Germline CDR1 and CDR2: SGHRS and YFSETQ. CDR3 nucleotides: TGCGCCAGCAGCCCCGGGGGGGCGGGTGAGCAGTACTTC. It yields the protein CASSPGGAGEQYF.

The rearrangement joins TRBV3-1 (or the pseudogene TRBV3-2) to TRBJ1-5; tentatively, D is TRBD1 (5 bases). Trimming shortened V by 4 bases and J by 7 bases, and 17 bases separated the two germline ends. The CDR3 totals 15 residues. The germline gives CDR1 LGHDT, CDR2 YNNKEL (reference sequence). CDR3 sequence (DNA): TGTGCCAGCAGCCCACGCCAGGGCCTCGGACAGCCCCAGCATTTT. Translation: CASSPRQGLGQPQHF.

The chain is built from TRBV28 and TRBJ2-2; maybe TRBD2 (6 bases). Germline assignment: CDR1 MDHEN and CDR2 SYDVKM. V lost 2 bases and J lost 2, with 12 bases in between. CDR3 size: 16 residues. CDR3 amino acids: CASSLTGGVNTGELFF. The CDR3 nucleotides are TGTGCCAGCAGTTTAACAGGCGGGGTCAACACCGGGGAGCTGTTTTTT.

This clone showed up just a few times. V gene TRBV4-2 combines with J gene TRBJ1-4; D ambiguous. The germline gives CDR1 LGHNA, CDR2 YNFKEQ. V was clipped by 4 bases and J by 4 bases, with 10 bases between them. The CDR3 totals 14 residues. The CDR3 loop is CASSPGGSNEKLFF. The CDR3 DNA sequence: TGTGCCAGCAGCCCTGGTGGGAGTAATGAAAAACTGTTTTTT.

This chain joins TRBV25-1 and TRBJ1-2; 8 bases are a match to TRBD1. The CDR3 extends over 15 amino acids. V shed 7 bases and J 6 bases; nucleotides not matched to a gene: 13. Per germline, CDR1 MGHDK and CDR2 SYGVNS. CDR3 protein: CASKVPGGGLHGYTF. For the CDR3, the DNA is TGTGCCAGCAAGGTTCCAGGGGGCGGGCTCCATGGCTACACCTTC.

The V call is TRBV4-1, the J call TRBJ1-1; TRBD1 might be the D (6 bases). The CDR3 totals 18 residues. The V gene lost 0 bases and the J gene lost 3 bases, with 20 bases spanning the gap. The germline gives CDR1 MGHRA, CDR2 YSYEKL. CDR3 loop: CASSQDIAYEDRYTEAFF. In DNA form, the CDR3 reads TGCGCCAGCAGCCAAGATATTGCTTATGAGGACAGATACACTGAAGCTTTCTTT.

The genes are TRBV5-6 and TRBJ2-1; D is perhaps TRBD2 (5 bases). CDR1 is SGHDT, CDR2 YYEEEE, per germline. This CDR3 contains 14 residues. Between the trimmed V and J ends, which lost 1 base and 6 bases, there was a span of 11 bases. CDR3 sequence: CASSLRPGSNEQFF. The CDR3 coding sequence is TGTGCCAGCAGCTTGCGTCCGGGGTCCAATGAGCAGTTCTTC.

The chain combines TRBV5-1 with TRBJ2-3; TRBD2 aligns across 12 bases. From germline, CDR1 is SGHRS and CDR2 YFSETQ. The V segment lost 0 bases and the J segment 5 bases; nucleotides outside the gene matches: 4. This CDR3 is 16 amino acids long. The CDR3: CASSLDLAGGQDTQYF. CDR3 DNA: TGCGCCAGCAGCTTGGATCTAGCGGGGGGGCAAGATACGCAGTATTTT. Filled out from reference TRBV5-1 and TRBJ2-3, the complete variable domain reads KAGVTQTPRYLIKTRGQQVTLSCSPISGHRSVSWYQQTPGQGLQFLFEYFSETQRNKGNFPGRFSGRQFSNSRSEMNVSTLELGDSALYLCASSLDLAGGQDTQYFGPGTRLTVL.

This rearrangement joins TRBV3-1 (or the pseudogene TRBV3-2) to TRBJ1-4; tentatively, D is TRBD1 (5 bases). CDR3 length: 16 residues. Trimming removed 4 bases at V and 0 bases at J, with 12 bases between. Germline V lookup: CDR1 LGHDT, CDR2 YNNKEL (reference sequence). CDR3 protein: CASSPRGTATNEKLFF. CDR3 DNA: TGTGCCAGCAGCCCCCGAGGGACTGCAACTAATGAAAAACTGTTTTTT.

This chain connects TRBV11-2 to TRBJ2-2; 10 bases agree with TRBD1. The CDR3 runs to 15 residues. In germline, CDR1 is SGHAT, CDR2 FQNNGV. The ends lost 6 bases at V and 6 bases at J; junction bases unmatched: 7. DNA for the CDR3: TGTGCCAGCAGAAAACCCGGGACAGGGGCCGGGGAGCTGTTTTTT. Translated: CASRKPGTGAGELFF.

This clone turned up a few times. The chain couples TRBV10-3 to TRBJ1-2; 7 bases align to TRBD1. Germline V gene sequence: CDR1 ENHRY, CDR2 SYGVKD. The CDR3 runs 15 residues. V lost 6 bases to trimming and J lost 8 bases; unmatched junction nucleotides: 15. The CDR3 DNA is TGTGCCATCAGGGCGGACAGGACCAATATAGGGGGCTACACCTTC. Translation: CAIRADRTNIGGYTF.

The chain links TRBV6-5 to TRBJ2-7; 8 positions agree with TRBD1. In germline, CDR1 is MNHEY, CDR2 SVGAGI. CDR3 length equals 13 residues. The CDR3 reads CAATQGDPYEQYF. CDR3 sequence (DNA): TGTGCAGCTACACAGGGGGATCCCTACGAGCAGTACTTC.

The rearrangement joins TRBV5-6 to TRBJ1-4, with 7 bases that match TRBD1. The CDR3 covers 15 residues. In germline, CDR1 is SGHDT, CDR2 YYEEEE. The ends lost 4 bases at V and 8 bases at J; junction bases unmatched: 11. CDR3 bases: TGTGCCAGCAGCCAAGGGGGCAGGGAATTCGAAAAACTGTTTTTT. Its protein product is CASSQGGREFEKLFF.

This sequence joins TRBV7-8 and TRBJ2-7, with 8 bases that match TRBD1. The CDR3 runs 15 residues. CDR1 is SGHVS and CDR2 is FQNEAQ in the germline V gene. The V and J ends lost 1 base and 0 bases, in that order; junction bases with no gene match: 2. CDR3 sequence reads: CASSLVDRGSYEQYF. Here the CDR3 DNA reads TGTGCCAGCAGCTTAGTAGACAGGGGCTCCTACGAGCAGTACTTC.